This T cell receptor beta chain was observed in a study of identical twins. Study-level points and caveats: In cord blood, abundant beta clonotypes had fewer insertions; memory showed no trend. Findings came from cross-sectional statistics, without long-term follow-up of donors. Invariant MAIT and iNKT cells are populations that could partly confound zero-insertion analyses.

TCRdb itself ran the 5' RACE reads through MiXCR, one entry per CDR3 protein. The data contain some 1,600,000 distinct CDR3 sequences, 25% to 35% of them singletons. V shed 3 bases and J 4 bases; nucleotides not matched to a gene: 8. Per the germline V gene, CDR1 is SGHTA and CDR2 is FQGNSA. This CDR3 spans 17 amino acids. This clonotype came up a few times. Its antigen is unknown. This clonotype was sampled from a newborn girl in good health. The rearrangement links TRBV7-2 to TRBJ2-6; 8 nucleotides agree with TRBD1. The sequenced material came from cord blood. DNA for the CDR3: TGTGCCAGCAGCTTCAACAGGGGGGTAGTAGGGGCCAACGTCCTGACTTTC. Residues: CASSFNRGVVGANVLTF.